These T cell receptor beta chains were read from a single sample in a study of T cell changes during pregnancy in multiple sclerosis. Sequencing used immunoSEQ multiplex PCR; TCRdb keeps in-frame clones, though not all of them. The sample yields around 40,000 clones, 90% seen once. The sequences come from CD4+ T cells from peripheral blood mononuclear cells, collected in the first trimester of pregnancy. Receptors were obtained from a female donor in good health, enrolled as a control in a pregnancy study. Each CDR3 is given with its conserved first and last residue. The order of the fields is clone size, V gene, D gene, J gene, CDR3 protein, CDR3 DNA. A D gene is named only where the DNA matches it firmly. Some rows have no size entry. The others give once, few or many, or a class for an expanded clone.

-	TRBV4-3	-	TRBJ1-1	CASSQDAGLGKGEAFF	TGCGCCAGCAGCCAAGATGCGGGGCTGGGGAAAGGTGAAGCTTTCTTT
-	TRBV9	-	TRBJ1-1	CASSPTGGATEAFF	TGTGCCAGCAGCCCCACCGGGGGAGCCACTGAAGCTTTCTTT
-	TRBV20-1	-	TRBJ2-3	CSAAATDTQYF	TGCAGTGCAGCTGCGACAGATACGCAGTATTTT
once	TRBV5-8	-	TRBJ1-5	CASSPTGNQPQHF	TGTGCCAGCAGCCCGACAGGTAATCAGCCCCAGCATTTT
-	TRBV28	-	TRBJ1-2	CASSRTSGYGYTF	TGTGCCAGCAGCCGTACATCGGGCTATGGCTACACCTTC
-	TRBV28	-	TRBJ1-2	CASSLLGQLANYGYTF	TGTGCCAGCAGTTTATTAGGACAGTTAGCTAACTATGGCTACACCTTC
-	TRBV4-2	-	TRBJ2-5	CASSLGRNTETQYF	TGTGCCAGCAGCCTAGGCAGGAACACAGAGACCCAGTACTTC
-	TRBV2	-	TRBJ2-2	CASSDSAVNTGELFF	TGTGCCAGCAGTGATTCGGCGGTAAACACCGGGGAGCTGTTTTTT
once	TRBV6-5	-	TRBJ1-4	CASRVVANEKLFF	TGTGCCAGCCGGGTTGTAGCTAATGAAAAACTGTTTTTT
-	TRBV4-3	TRBD1	TRBJ1-2	CASSRQGQGGVNYGYTF	TGCGCCAGCAGCCGCCAGGGACAGGGGGGGGTTAACTATGGCTACACCTTC
-	TRBV7-6	TRBD1	TRBJ2-7	CASSLDTGQGMYEQYF	TGTGCCAGCAGCTTAGATACGGGACAGGGGATGTACGAGCAGTACTTC
-	TRBV10-1	-	TRBJ2-2	CASSNPNHSAGELFF	TGCGCCAGCAGCAACCCAAATCACAGTGCCGGGGAGCTGTTTTTT
once	TRBV6-1	-	TRBJ1-1	CASSAREGTEAFF	TGTGCCAGCAGTGCCAGGGAGGGCACTGAAGCTTTCTTT
-	TRBV9	TRBD2	TRBJ2-1	CASSVVGSGGSVNEQFF	TGTGCCAGCAGCGTAGTAGGTAGCGGGGGGAGTGTCAATGAGCAGTTCTTC
-	TRBV5-4	-	TRBJ1-2	CASSLGQGNYGYTF	TGTGCCAGCAGCTTGGGCCAGGGTAACTATGGCTACACCTTC
few	TRBV15	TRBD1	TRBJ2-3	CATSRLGQGEVADTQYF	TGTGCCACCAGCAGGTTGGGACAGGGGGAAGTCGCAGATACGCAGTATTTT
-	TRBV28	TRBD1	TRBJ2-5	CASSTTGTGETQYF	TGTGCCAGCAGTACGACCGGGACAGGGGAGACCCAGTACTTC
few	TRBV7-3	TRBD1	TRBJ2-7	CASSSDRGYEQYF	TGTGCCAGCAGCTCCGACAGGGGCTACGAGCAGTACTTC
-	TRBV2	TRBD1	TRBJ1-2	CASRSPGQGTYGYTF	TGTGCCAGCAGATCTCCGGGACAGGGGACCTATGGCTACACCTTC
-	TRBV5-4	-	TRBJ1-1	CASSPTTGFGAEAFF	TGTGCCAGCAGCCCCACGACAGGTTTTGGGGCTGAAGCTTTCTTT
-	TRBV28	-	TRBJ2-1	CASSPYRENEQFF	TGTGCCAGCAGCCCCTACAGGGAAAATGAGCAGTTCTTC
-	TRBV6-5	-	TRBJ2-5	CASSPPGGAGETQYF	TGTGCCAGCAGTCCACCGGGCGGGGCTGGAGAGACCCAGTACTTC
-	TRBV6-5	-	TRBJ1-1	CASSIFTESLTEAFF	TGTGCCAGCAGCATTTTTACGGAGAGTCTCACTGAAGCTTTCTTT
once	TRBV28	TRBD2	TRBJ2-1	CASSLTLAGGFVNEQFF	TGTGCCAGCAGTTTGACCCTAGCGGGGGGTTTCGTGAATGAGCAGTTCTTC
once	TRBV5-1	TRBD2	TRBJ2-2	CASSSTTLAGNTGELFF	TGCGCCAGCAGCTCCACCACACTAGCGGGGAACACCGGGGAGCTGTTTTTT
-	TRBV18	-	TRBJ1-1	CASSPSAPGVNTEAFF	TGTGCCAGCTCACCAAGTGCCCCAGGTGTTAACACTGAAGCTTTCTTT
once	TRBV7-2	-	TRBJ2-1	CASSPRATFYNEQFF	TGTGCCAGCAGCCCGCGGGCTACCTTTTACAATGAGCAGTTCTTC
once	TRBV6-1	TRBD1	TRBJ1-3	CASSSGQVGNTIYF	TGTGCCAGCAGTTCCGGACAGGTTGGAAACACCATATATTTT
-	TRBV11-3	-	TRBJ2-7	CASSAATGSYEQYF	TGTGCCAGCAGCGCGGCGACCGGGTCCTACGAGCAGTACTTC
-	TRBV29-1	-	TRBJ1-1	CSVDRGLNTEAFF	TGCAGCGTTGACAGGGGCTTGAACACTGAAGCTTTCTTT
-	TRBV14	-	TRBJ2-3	CASTTSQADTQYF	TGTGCCAGCACTACTAGTCAAGCAGATACGCAGTATTTT
-	TRBV18	TRBD1	TRBJ2-6	CASSLGTGSSPGANVLTF	TGTGCCAGCTCACTCGGGACAGGGAGTTCTCCTGGGGCCAACGTCCTGACTTTC
-	TRBV19	TRBD1	TRBJ2-7	CASSIGWDRNYEQYF	TGTGCCAGTAGTATAGGTTGGGACAGGAACTACGAGCAGTACTTC
-	TRBV3-2	-	TRBJ2-5	CASHRAQYF	TGTGCCAGCCACCGCGCCCAGTACTTC
-	TRBV4-3	-	TRBJ1-1	CASSRGYSMNTEAFF	TGCGCCAGCAGTCGGGGTTATTCCATGAACACTGAAGCTTTCTTT
-	TRBV27	-	TRBJ2-1	CASSRTVPGEQFF	TGTGCCAGCAGTAGGACAGTGCCGGGAGAGCAGTTCTTC
-	TRBV7-2	-	TRBJ2-1	CASSLGAGFRNNEQFF	TGTGCCAGCAGCTTAGGGGCGGGGTTCAGGAACAATGAGCAGTTCTTC
few	TRBV14	TRBD1	TRBJ1-1	CASSLRDRTNTEAFF	TGTGCCAGCAGCCTCCGGGACAGGACCAACACTGAAGCTTTCTTT
-	TRBV7-9	-	TRBJ2-2	CASSLSQGTNTGELFF	TGTGCCAGCAGCTTATCCCAGGGAACCAACACCGGGGAGCTGTTTTTT
-	TRBV6-6	TRBD1	TRBJ2-5	CASSRAGGRGRETQYF	TGTGCCAGCAGCCGAGCCGGCGGCAGGGGGCGGGAGACCCAGTACTTC
-	TRBV7-2	-	TRBJ1-1	CASSLARGYSGTEAFF	TGTGCCAGCAGCTTAGCCAGGGGTTATAGTGGCACTGAAGCTTTCTTT
-	TRBV28	-	TRBJ2-2	CATFDLRGAGELFF	TGTGCCACCTTTGATCTACGGGGTGCCGGGGAGCTGTTTTTT
-	TRBV7-9	-	TRBJ1-1	CASTVQGRDTEAFF	TGTGCCAGCACCGTACAGGGTCGGGACACTGAAGCTTTCTTT
-	TRBV2	TRBD2	TRBJ2-1	CASSLLAGVTHEQFF	TGTGCCAGCAGTTTACTAGCGGGAGTAACTCATGAGCAGTTCTTC
-	TRBV5-1	-	TRBJ1-3	CASSITDSFAGNTIYF	TGCGCCAGCAGTATAACGGACAGTTTTGCCGGAAACACCATATATTTT
-	TRBV19	TRBD1	TRBJ2-7	CASKMTGKSSYEQYF	TGTGCCAGTAAAATGACAGGGAAGAGCTCCTACGAGCAGTACTTC
-	TRBV6-1	TRBD1	TRBJ1-5	CASTPDRVNQPQHF	TGTGCCAGCACCCCAGACAGGGTCAATCAGCCCCAGCATTTT
-	TRBV4-3	-	TRBJ2-5	CASSQDGGKETQYF	TGCGCCAGCAGCCAAGACGGGGGAAAAGAGACCCAGTACTTC
-	TRBV7-9	-	TRBJ1-1	CASSRGAGEAFF	TGTGCCAGCAGCCGGGGGGCCGGTGAAGCTTTCTTT
few	TRBV6-5	-	TRBJ2-2	CASKEAGELFF	TGTGCCAGCAAGGAGGCCGGGGAGCTGTTTTTT
-	TRBV11-3	TRBD2	TRBJ2-5	CASSPGLAGGEETQYF	TGTGCCAGCAGCCCTGGACTAGCGGGGGGAGAAGAGACCCAGTACTTC
-	TRBV14	TRBD1	TRBJ2-7	CASSRPGQGAYEQYF	TGTGCCAGCAGCCGGCCGGGACAGGGTGCCTACGAGCAGTACTTC
-	TRBV7-2	-	TRBJ1-1	CASSLTGQSNTEAFF	TGTGCCAGCAGCTTAACCGGACAGTCGAACACTGAAGCTTTCTTT
-	TRBV5-8	-	TRBJ1-5	CASSLGGDRNQPQHF	TGTGCCAGCAGCTTAGGGGGGGACCGCAATCAGCCCCAGCATTTT
-	TRBV9	-	TRBJ1-1	CASSFGQGFGTEAFF	TGTGCCAGCTCTTTCGGTCAGGGTTTCGGCACTGAAGCTTTCTTT
-	TRBV7-8	-	TRBJ2-5	CASSLNFVGGETQYF	TGTGCCAGCAGCTTAAACTTCGTCGGAGGAGAGACCCAGTACTTC
-	TRBV5-5	TRBD1	TRBJ1-2	CASSLWTGLDGYTF	TGTGCCAGCAGCCTCTGGACAGGTCTAGATGGCTACACCTTC
once	TRBV5-6	-	TRBJ2-7	CASSPPGHYYEQYF	TGTGCCAGCAGCCCCCCGGGACATTACTACGAGCAGTACTTC
few	TRBV2	-	TRBJ1-1	CASSGQPNTEAFF	TGTGCCAGCAGTGGACAGCCGAACACTGAAGCTTTCTTT